The 21 T cell receptor beta chains below all came from one sample that was sequenced in a study of regulatory T cells in long-lasting Graves disease. Researchers made TCR beta libraries by using iRepertoire HTBI primers and running Arm-PCR on CDR3 regions. TCRdb passed the multiplex PCR reads through MiXCR, listing each CDR3 protein once. The table includes about 540,000 distinct CDR3 sequences, approximately 15% detected once. Time point of the sample: newly diagnosed GD, antithyroid drugs for less than 3 months. RNA extracted from PBMCs served as the sequencing template. In addition, the sample was reused for a study of T cells in Graves' hyperthyroidism and ophthalmopathy.

The sequencing here drew on peripheral blood mononuclear cells (PBMCs), taken at new diagnosis, from a patient treated with antithyroid drugs. The receptors derive from a man in his thirties or forties with Graves disease.

This clonotype showed up many times. The V call is TRBV3-1, the J call TRBJ2-5; D ambiguous. This CDR3 is 13 amino acids long. Germline CDR1 LGHDT, CDR2 YNNKEL (reference sequence). With 4 bases removed from V and 5 bases from J, the gap between germline ends came to 11 bases. DNA of the CDR3: TGTGCCAGCAGCCCTCCAGCCGGGGAGACCCAGTACTTC. Residues: CASSPPAGETQYF.

This clonotype was recorded at least ten times. The rearrangement uses TRBV30 and TRBJ1-1; maybe TRBD1 (5 bases). This CDR3 comprises 13 residues. Germline loops: CDR1 GTSNPN, CDR2 SVGIG (reference sequence). Trimming pared 7 bases from V and 3 bases from J, leaving 15 bases between. The CDR3 DNA reads as TGTGCCTTTATAAGGATGGGGGACACTGAAGCTTTCTTT. Translating gives CAFIRMGDTEAFF.

In this sample, this clonotype turned up many times. This chain links TRBV11-2 with TRBJ2-7; D call uncertain. The CDR3 consists of 13 residues. Trimming shortened V by 5 bases and J by 1 base, and 9 bases separated the two germline ends. Germline loops: CDR1 SGHAT, CDR2 FQNNGV. The CDR3 protein is CASSRPVSYEQYF. The CDR3, as DNA: TGTGCCAGCAGCCGCCCTGTTTCCTACGAGCAGTACTTC.

This clonotype was seen a handful of times. The J gene is TRBJ1-3, the V gene TRBV4-1; a possible D gene is TRBD1 (5 bases). This CDR3 has 16 amino acids. CDR1 MGHRA and CDR2 YSYEKL come from the germline V gene. V lost 1 base and J lost 4, with 14 bases in between. The CDR3 region is CASSQGTGARGNTIYF. Written as DNA, the CDR3 is TGCGCCAGCAGCCAAGGAACAGGAGCAAGGGGAAACACCATATATTTT.

This chain links TRBV5-1 with TRBJ1-1; the D gene is possibly TRBD1 (6 bases). The CDR3 is made up of 14 amino acids. Germline CDR1 and CDR2: SGHRS and YFSETQ. Deletions cut 4 bases from V and 1 base from J, with 11 bases between. The CDR3 bases are TGCGCCAGCAGCGACATCAGGGGGAACACTGAAGCTTTCTTT. Its translation: CASSDIRGNTEAFF.

This clonotype was recorded many times. The V gene is TRBV29-1, the J gene TRBJ1-2; 9 positions agree with TRBD1. V dropped 3 bases and J dropped 7; count of bases not matched to a gene: 3. This CDR3 contains 12 residues. The V gene's germline CDR1 is SQVTM and CDR2 ANQGSEA. The CDR3 sequence: CSVEYRGLGYTF. As DNA, the CDR3 is TGCAGCGTTGAGTACAGGGGGCTTGGCTACACCTTC.

This clonotype has only a few counts. This chain uses TRBV19 with TRBJ2-1; maybe TRBD1 (6 bases). Trimming shortened V by 4 bases and J by 3 bases, and 10 bases separated the two germline ends. The CDR3 extends over 14 amino acids. Germline-derived CDR1 and CDR2 are LNHDA and SQIVND (reference sequence). DNA of the CDR3: TGTGCCAGTAGTACTGGGGACAACTACAATGAGCAGTTCTTC. Translated: CASSTGDNYNEQFF.

The chain carries TRBV24-1 and TRBJ1-1; D unclear. The CDR3 extends over 12 amino acids. The germline gives CDR1 KGHDR, CDR2 SFDVKD. V shed 4 bases and J shed 2 bases, with 4 bases lying between them. The chain's CDR3 is CATSERNTEAFF. As DNA, the CDR3 is TGTGCCACCAGTGAAAGAAACACTGAAGCTTTCTTT.

This clonotype was seen a few times. The chain combines TRBV28 with TRBJ2-2; tentatively, D is TRBD2 (6 bases). The CDR3 contains 14 residues. CDR1 is MDHEN and CDR2 is SYDVKM in the germline V gene. Trimming cost V 7 bases and J 1 base, with 10 bases left between them. Here the CDR3 reads CASIRRVNTGELFF. The CDR3, as DNA: TGTGCCAGCATAAGGAGGGTGAACACCGGGGAGCTGTTTTTT.

This clonotype has at least ten counts. The chain couples TRBV5-1 to TRBJ2-1; 10 nucleotides match TRBD2. There are 15 residues in the CDR3. V was pared by 4 bases and J by 4 bases, with 5 bases of the junction left unmatched. Germline V gene data show CDR1 as SGHRS and CDR2 as YFSETQ. CDR3 protein: CASSPTSGQYNEQFF. The CDR3 nucleotides are TGCGCCAGCAGCCCGACTAGCGGGCAGTACAATGAGCAGTTCTTC.

This clonotype was seen at least ten times. The chain is built from TRBV20-1 and TRBJ2-3; D perhaps matches TRBD1 (6 bases). Germline loops: CDR1 DFQATT, CDR2 SNEGSKA (reference sequence). V was shortened by 5 bases and J by 4 bases, with 19 bases between the two germline ends. This CDR3 is 15 amino acids long. The CDR3 region has the DNA TGCAGTGCTCAAACCCTACGACAGGCCCCAGATACGCAGTATTTT. Its protein product is CSAQTLRQAPDTQYF.

Ten or more counts support this clonotype. The chain couples TRBV12-3 or TRBV12-4 to TRBJ1-6, with 9 nucleotides matching TRBD1. CDR3 length equals 14 residues. The V gene end was trimmed by 5 bases and the J gene end by 10 bases; junction bases not matched to a gene: 6. The CDR3 is CASSRTGEDSPLHF. CDR3 DNA: TGTGCCAGCAGTCGGACAGGGGAGGACTCACCCCTCCACTTT.

This clonotype was seen repeatedly, ten times or more. The rearrangement uses TRBV20-1 and TRBJ2-7; D not certain. The germline V gene has CDR1 DFQATT and CDR2 SNEGSKA (reference sequence). V shed 2 bases and J shed 7 bases, with 12 bases lying between them. This CDR3 is 12 amino acids long. CDR3 bases: TGCAGTGCTAGAAAAGGATCAGCGGAGCAGTACTTC. Amino acid sequence: CSARKGSAEQYF.

In this sample, this clonotype turned up many times. The J gene is TRBJ2-1, the V gene TRBV20-1; tentatively, D is TRBD2 (5 bases). CDR1 is DFQATT, CDR2 SNEGSKA, per germline (reference sequence). V lost 3 bases to trimming and J lost 0 bases, with 9 bases between them. This CDR3 region has 14 residues. CDR3 in amino acids: CSASQRSSYNEQFF. CDR3 nucleotide sequence: TGCAGTGCTAGCCAGCGGAGCTCCTACAATGAGCAGTTCTTC.

V gene TRBV24-1 combines with J gene TRBJ2-2, with D perhaps TRBD1 (5 bases). This CDR3 has 15 residues. Germline values: CDR1 KGHDR, CDR2 SFDVKD. Trimming stripped 7 bases from V and 0 bases from J, with 11 bases between. CDR3 sequence (DNA): TGTGCCACCAGCCCGACAGCAACGAACACCGGGGAGCTGTTTTTT. Translated: CATSPTATNTGELFF.

The J gene is TRBJ1-2, the V gene TRBV5-1; D is ambiguous. V lost 5 bases, J lost 6 bases, and 8 bases lay in between. CDR1 and CDR2 (germline): SGHRS, YFSETQ. The CDR3 covers 11 residues. CDR3 DNA sequence: TGCGCCAGCAGTTTCAATGATGGCTACACCTTC. Encoded protein: CASSFNDGYTF. Complete variable domain (other parts from reference TRBV5-1 and TRBJ1-2): KAGVTQTPRYLIKTRGQQVTLSCSPISGHRSVSWYQQTPGQGLQFLFEYFSETQRNKGNFPGRFSGRQFSNSRSEMNVSTLELGDSALYLCASSFNDGYTFGSGTRLTVV.

This clonotype showed up many times. This chain links TRBV7-8 with TRBJ2-1, with a possible D match to TRBD2 (6 bases). The CDR3 covers 14 residues. Germline CDR1 SGHVS, CDR2 FQNEAQ. With 3 bases removed from V and 2 bases from J, the gap between germline ends came to 8 bases. This chain's CDR3 is CASSFGGTYNEQFF. The CDR3 nucleotides read TGTGCCAGCAGCTTTGGAGGGACCTACAATGAGCAGTTCTTC. The full variable domain, in which reference TRBV7-8 and TRBJ2-1 provide the parts outside the CDR3, is GAGVSQSPRYKVAKRGQDVALRCDPISGHVSLFWYQQALGQGPEFLTYFQNEAQLDKSGLPSDRFFAERPEGSVSTLKIQRTQQEDSAVYLCASSFGGTYNEQFFGPGTRLTVL.

The chain joins TRBV5-1 to TRBJ2-7; 9 bases are a match to TRBD1. This CDR3 contains 15 residues. J lost 5 bases, V lost 0 bases, and 6 bases had no gene match. Germline V gene sequence: CDR1 SGHRS, CDR2 YFSETQ. CDR3 DNA: TGCGCCAGCAGCTTGGGAGGGACAGGGCCCCACGAGCAGTACTTC. Amino acids: CASSLGGTGPHEQYF.

The genes are TRBV7-9 and TRBJ2-2, with D perhaps matching TRBD2 (5 bases). The V gene lost 2 bases and the J gene lost 3 bases, with 13 bases spanning the gap. Germline-derived CDR1 and CDR2 are SEHNR and FQNEAQ (reference sequence). This CDR3 spans 16 amino acids. CDR3 in amino acids: CASSLTGVGHTGELFF. The DNA of the CDR3 is TGTGCCAGCAGCTTAACCGGGGTGGGTCACACCGGGGAGCTGTTTTTT.

The sample holds a few counts of this clonotype. V usage is TRBV6-1 and J usage is TRBJ2-6, with 7 nucleotides matching TRBD1. Germline loops: CDR1 MNHNS, CDR2 SASEGT. V shed 6 bases, J shed 0 bases, and the junction held 5 bases outside the gene matches. This CDR3 has 16 amino acids. The CDR3 coding sequence is TGTGCCAGCAGGGGGACAGTCCGCTCTGGGGCCAACGTCCTGACTTTC. It encodes CASRGTVRSGANVLTF.

This clonotype came up a few times. The J gene is TRBJ2-5, the V gene TRBV24-1; D is possibly TRBD1 (6 bases). The CDR3 is 12 amino acids. Per the germline V gene, CDR1 is KGHDR and CDR2 is SFDVKD. Trimming removed 4 bases at V and 9 bases at J, with 11 bases between. The CDR3 DNA reads as TGTGCCACCAGTGACAGGGGTGAGGCCCAGTACTTC. Amino acid sequence: CATSDRGEAQYF.